The 22 T cell receptor beta chains below were found in one sample sequenced in a study of cytomegalovirus exposure and HLA in healthy donors. Only in-frame clones appear in the TCRdb table, and some are missing; sequencing was by immunoSEQ multiplex PCR. The sample consists of 150,000 to 180,000 clones, about 86% of them appearing once. Sequencing input: PBMCs. Receptors originate from a human donor in good health.

The rearrangement joins TRBV11-2 to TRBJ2-5; 8 nucleotides align to TRBD1. The germline CDR1 and CDR2 sequences are SGHAT and FQNNGV. This CDR3 has 16 amino acids. V lost 5 bases to trimming and J lost 0 bases; unmatched junction nucleotides: 8. CDR3 amino acids: CASSPRTGWYQETQYF. CDR3 bases: TGTGCCAGCAGCCCTAGGACAGGGTGGTACCAAGAGACCCAGTACTTC.

V and J are TRBV6-1 and TRBJ2-3; 10 nucleotides match TRBD2. The germline V gene has CDR1 MNHNS and CDR2 SASEGT. Germline trimming cut 5 bases from V and 2 bases from J; bases unmatched to any gene: 7. This CDR3 has 16 amino acids. The CDR3 loop is CASSQVAGGLTDTQYF. The CDR3 DNA sequence: TGTGCCAGCAGTCAAGTAGCGGGAGGACTCACAGATACGCAGTATTTT.

This clone was counted between two and nine times. The chain recombines TRBV11-3 with TRBJ2-3; D gene ambiguous. Trimming stripped 3 bases from V and 2 bases from J, with 15 bases between. The CDR3 extends over 16 amino acids. CDR1 is SGHNT, CDR2 YENEEA, per germline. The CDR3 sequence is CASSFGLRGFTDTQYF. CDR3 nucleotide sequence: TGTGCCAGCAGCTTCGGTCTTCGCGGCTTCACAGATACGCAGTATTTT.

This chain uses TRBV5-1 with TRBJ2-3; D possibly corresponds to TRBD1 (5 bases). Germline V gene sequence: CDR1 SGHRS, CDR2 YFSETQ. V lost 1 base and J 2 bases, leaving 11 bases between the germline ends. The CDR3 runs 15 residues. The CDR3 region is CASSLRRTHTDTQYF. Written as DNA, the CDR3 is TGCGCCAGCAGCTTGAGAAGGACACACACAGATACGCAGTATTTT. Full variable domain (remainder filled in from reference TRBV5-1 and TRBJ2-3): KAGVTQTPRYLIKTRGQQVTLSCSPISGHRSVSWYQQTPGQGLQFLFEYFSETQRNKGNFPGRFSGRQFSNSRSEMNVSTLELGDSALYLCASSLRRTHTDTQYFGPGTRLTVL.

The chain is built from TRBV18 and TRBJ2-1, with 8 bases that match TRBD2. Germline loops: CDR1 KGHSH, CDR2 LQKENI. The CDR3 contains 16 residues. The junction had 15 bases not matched to a gene; V was cut back by 5 bases and J by 9 bases. CDR3 DNA sequence: TGTGCCAGCTCAACGTCGGGAGGGCCGGGCAGCAGTGAGCAGTTCTTC. Residues: CASSTSGGPGSSEQFF.

This CDR3 is CASRYRTNTEAFF. CDR3 in DNA: TGTGCCAGCAGATACCGAACAAACACTGAAGCTTTCTTT. V is TRBV2 and J is TRBJ1-1; D not certain. V lost 6 bases and J lost 2, with 10 bases in between. The CDR3 contains 13 residues. Germline V lookup: CDR1 SNHLY, CDR2 FYNNEI.

The V and J genes are TRBV28 and TRBJ1-3; 7 bases are shared with TRBD1. Germline CDR1 is MDHEN and CDR2 is SYDVKM. CDR3 length: 16 residues. Germline trimming cut 4 bases from V and 0 bases from J; bases unmatched to any gene: 6. The CDR3 nucleotides read TGTGCCAGCAGTTCCCCGGGACAGAGCTCTGGAAACACCATATATTTT. Translated, it gives CASSSPGQSSGNTIYF.

This clone has just a few counts. This chain links TRBV5-6 with TRBJ1-2; D gene unclear. V was cut by 3 bases and J by 6 bases, with 9 bases left in between. The CDR3 totals 12 residues. Germline V gene lookup returns CDR1 SGHDT and CDR2 YYEEEE. The CDR3 spells CASSSEENGYTF. The DNA of the CDR3 is TGTGCCAGCAGCTCTGAGGAGAATGGCTACACCTTC. The variable domain in full, with the rest retrieved from reference TRBV5-6 and TRBJ1-2, is DAGVTQSPTHLIKTRGQQVTLRCSPKSGHDTVSWYQQALGQGPQFIFQYYEEEERQRGNFPDRFSGHQFPNYSSELNVNALLLGDSALYLCASSSEENGYTFGSGTRLTVV.

The chain uses TRBV18 and TRBJ1-3, with a weak D call TRBD1 (5 bases). Trimming stripped 0 bases from V and 8 bases from J, with 17 bases between. Germline lookup yields CDR1 KGHSH and CDR2 LQKENI. The CDR3 contains 16 residues. The CDR3: CASSPPANRPWDTIYF. The CDR3 DNA sequence: TGTGCCAGCTCACCACCGGCCAACAGGCCCTGGGACACCATATATTTT.

The genes are TRBV2 and TRBJ2-7; D call uncertain. V was pared by 8 bases and J by 3 bases, with 11 bases between. From germline, CDR1 is SNHLY and CDR2 FYNNEI. This CDR3 is built from 12 residues. DNA for the CDR3: TGTGCCAGCCGGGTCGTGAGCTACGAGCAGTACTTC. It specifies CASRVVSYEQYF.

J is TRBJ2-3 and V is TRBV2; TRBD1 matches at 9 bases. V shed 7 bases, J shed 6 bases, and the junction held 11 bases outside the gene matches. Germline lookup yields CDR1 SNHLY and CDR2 FYNNEI. The CDR3 loop spans 15 amino acids. The CDR3 reads CASITGQGRFDTQYF. In nucleotides, the CDR3 is TGTGCCAGCATTACCGGACAGGGGCGGTTTGATACGCAGTATTTT.

The chain is built from TRBV30 and TRBJ2-7; TRBD1 agrees at 10 bases. Germline CDR1 GTSNPN, CDR2 SVGIG (reference sequence). The V gene end was trimmed by 1 base and the J gene end by 5 bases; junction bases not matched to a gene: 8. This CDR3 region has 15 residues. CDR3 in amino acids: CAWSGRTGGIDEQYF. The CDR3, as DNA: TGTGCCTGGAGTGGAAGGACAGGGGGTATCGACGAGCAGTACTTC.

This clone was recorded only once. V gene TRBV11-2 combines with J gene TRBJ2-7, with 9 nucleotides matching TRBD1. The CDR3 sequence is 14 residues long. CDR1 is SGHAT, CDR2 FQNNGV, per germline. The trim removed 5 bases at V and 3 bases at J, leaving 5 bases unmatched. The DNA of the CDR3 is TGTGCCAGCAGCATGACAGGGGGTGGCTACGAGCAGTACTTC. Its protein is CASSMTGGGYEQYF.

This chain's CDR3 is CASSLGPTYGYTF. The CDR3 region has the DNA TGCGCCAGCAGCTTGGGACCGACATATGGCTACACCTTC. V gene TRBV5-1 combines with J gene TRBJ1-2; D gene ambiguous. The CDR3 covers 13 residues. Trimming shortened V by 0 bases and J by 5 bases, and 8 bases separated the two germline ends. The germline V gene encodes CDR1 SGHRS and CDR2 YFSETQ.

The rearrangement joins TRBV9 to TRBJ1-4, with a possible D match to TRBD1 (6 bases). This CDR3 has 18 amino acids. Germline CDR1 reads SGDLS; CDR2 reads YYNGEE. Deletions cut 4 bases from V and 5 bases from J, with 24 bases between. DNA of the CDR3: TGTGCCAGCAGCCCCCTCCCAAAAGACCTAAGGGGGAATGAAAAACTGTTTTTT. It specifies CASSPLPKDLRGNEKLFF.

This chain connects TRBV7-2 to TRBJ2-7; no firm D call. The V and J ends lost 1 base and 7 bases respectively, with 14 bases between them. Looked up from germline, CDR1 is SGHTA and CDR2 is FQGNSA. The CDR3 is made up of 14 amino acids. CDR3 protein: CASSLGRRLSEQYF. CDR3 nucleotide sequence: TGTGCCAGCAGCTTAGGACGGAGATTAAGTGAGCAGTACTTC. Looking up the rest from reference TRBV7-2 and TRBJ2-7 gives the full variable domain: GAGVSQSPSNKVTEKGKDVELRCDPISGHTALYWYRQSLGQGLEFLIYFQGNSAPDKSGLPSDRFSAERTGGSVSTLTIQRTQQEDSAVYLCASSLGRRLSEQYFGPGTRLTVT.

This rearrangement joins TRBV11-2 to TRBJ1-1, with D uncertain. V gave up 5 bases and J gave up 7 bases, with 14 bases separating them. Germline CDR1 and CDR2: SGHAT and FQNNGV. This CDR3 has 13 amino acids. CDR3 region: CASSQAYPLEAFF. The CDR3 region has the DNA TGTGCCAGCAGCCAAGCTTACCCCCTTGAAGCTTTCTTT.

This chain uses TRBV5-1 with TRBJ1-4, with D possibly matching TRBD1 (5 bases). The CDR3 is 15 residues long. Per the germline V gene, CDR1 is SGHRS and CDR2 is YFSETQ. Trimming shortened V by 4 bases and J by 3 bases, and 13 bases separated the two germline ends. Here the CDR3 reads CASSGPGQPNEKLFF. Here the CDR3 DNA reads TGCGCCAGCAGCGGGCCAGGGCAACCTAATGAAAAACTGTTTTTT.

DNA for the CDR3: TGCAGCGGGAGGGAAGGGTATGGCTACACCTTC. Translated, it gives CSGREGYGYTF. The chain recombines TRBV29-1 with TRBJ1-2, with D hard to call. The CDR3 spans 11 residues. Germline assignment: CDR1 SQVTM and CDR2 ANQGSEA. Trimming took off 7 bases at V and 5 bases at J, with 11 bases between the two ends.

The chain uses TRBV29-1 and TRBJ2-5; 9 bases agree with TRBD1. Germline-derived CDR1 and CDR2 are SQVTM and ANQGSEA. V gave up 6 bases and J gave up 2 bases; unmatched junction bases: 7. This CDR3 is 14 amino acids long. The CDR3 sequence: CSVGQGSWQETQYF. The CDR3 nucleotides are TGCAGCGTCGGACAGGGGTCGTGGCAAGAGACCCAGTACTTC.

The chain recombines TRBV29-1 with TRBJ1-2; TRBD1 is a possible D gene (6 bases). Germline CDR1 is SQVTM and CDR2 is ANQGSEA. V gave up 2 bases and J gave up 8 bases, with 12 bases separating them. There are 12 residues in the CDR3. CDR3 bases: TGCAGCGTTGAATGGGGGCTACAAGGCTACACCTTC. Translating gives CSVEWGLQGYTF.

A word on this clone: An end of the junction does not agree with germline; a read error may underlie this. The chain uses TRBV7-7 and TRBJ2-7, with TRBD1 identical over 9 bases. In germline, CDR1 is SSHAT, CDR2 FNYEAQ (reference sequence). This CDR3 comprises 16 residues. For the CDR3, the DNA is TGTGCTAGCAGCTTAGGGCTAGGCGGACAGGGGAACGAGCAGTACTTC. Translating it yields CASSLGLGGQGNEQYF.